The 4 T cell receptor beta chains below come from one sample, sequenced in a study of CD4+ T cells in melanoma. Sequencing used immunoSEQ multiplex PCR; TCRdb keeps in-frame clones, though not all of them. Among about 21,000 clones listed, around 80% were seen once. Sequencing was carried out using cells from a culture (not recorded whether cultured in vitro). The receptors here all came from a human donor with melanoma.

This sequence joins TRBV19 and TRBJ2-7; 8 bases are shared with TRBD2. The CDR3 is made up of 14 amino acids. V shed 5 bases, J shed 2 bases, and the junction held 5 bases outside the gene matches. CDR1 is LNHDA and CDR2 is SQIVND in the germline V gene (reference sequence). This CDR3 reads CASSPFSGAYEQYF. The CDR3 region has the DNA TGTGCCAGTAGTCCGTTTAGCGGGGCCTACGAGCAGTACTTC.

The CDR3 bases are TGTGCCAGCAGTTACGGGGACAATCAGCCCCAGCATTTT. Protein sequence: CASSYGDNQPQHF. This sequence joins TRBV6-6 and TRBJ1-5, with unresolved D. The V end was cut by 2 bases, the J end by 3 bases, with 5 bases between. The CDR3 contains 13 residues. Looked up from germline, CDR1 is MNHNY and CDR2 is SVGAGI (reference sequence).

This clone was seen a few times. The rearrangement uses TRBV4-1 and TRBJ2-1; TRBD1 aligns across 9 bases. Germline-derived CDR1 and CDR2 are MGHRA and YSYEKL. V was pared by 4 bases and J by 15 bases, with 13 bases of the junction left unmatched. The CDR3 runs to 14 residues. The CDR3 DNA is TGCGCCAGCAGCCTGTTGAATCACAGGGGGCGTACGTTCTTC. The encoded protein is CASSLLNHRGRTFF.

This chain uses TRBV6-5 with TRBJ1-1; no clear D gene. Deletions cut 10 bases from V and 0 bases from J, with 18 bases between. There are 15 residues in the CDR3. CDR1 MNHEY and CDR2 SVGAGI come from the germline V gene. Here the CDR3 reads CATYQNRNVNTEAFF. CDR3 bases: TGTGCCACCTATCAGAATAGAAACGTGAACACTGAAGCTTTCTTT.